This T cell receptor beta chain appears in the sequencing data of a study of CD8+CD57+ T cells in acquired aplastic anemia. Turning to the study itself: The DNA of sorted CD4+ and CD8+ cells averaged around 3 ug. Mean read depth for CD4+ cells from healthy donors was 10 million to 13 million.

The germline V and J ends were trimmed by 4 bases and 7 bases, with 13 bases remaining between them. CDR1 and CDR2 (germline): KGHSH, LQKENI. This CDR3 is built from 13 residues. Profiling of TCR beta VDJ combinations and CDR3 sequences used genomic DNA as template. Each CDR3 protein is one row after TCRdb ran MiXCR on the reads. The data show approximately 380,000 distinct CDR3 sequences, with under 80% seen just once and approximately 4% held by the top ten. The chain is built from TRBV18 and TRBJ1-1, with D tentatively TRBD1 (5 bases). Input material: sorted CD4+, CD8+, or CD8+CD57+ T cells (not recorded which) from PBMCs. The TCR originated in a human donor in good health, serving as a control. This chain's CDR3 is CASSLDQGYEAFF. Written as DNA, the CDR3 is TGTGCCAGCTCACTTGATCAGGGTTATGAAGCTTTCTTT. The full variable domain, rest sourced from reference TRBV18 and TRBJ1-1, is NAGVMQNPRHLVRRRGQEARLRCSPMKGHSHVYWYRQLPEEGLKFMVYLQKENIIDESGMPKERFSAEFPKEGPSILRIQQVVRGDSAAYFCASSLDQGYEAFFGQGTRLTVV.